This T cell receptor (beta chain) comes out of a study of vaccination and CD4 T cells after COVID-19. In the study overall: Investigators drew the post-COVID samples a median roughly 99 days after diagnosis, with a range of 35 to 161. Investigators stimulated cells with overlapping spike peptides drawn from SARS-CoV-2, HCoV-NL63, HCoV-OC43 and HCoV-229E. Each control culture was treated with a CEFX pool, an HIV-1 Nef pool, or no peptide.

Sample treatment: approximately 11-day PBMC culture with coronavirus spike peptide pools or control peptides (ViraFEST assay). T cells were expanded with peptide pools, and expanded clonotypes were identified by TCR sequencing. Concerning this clonotype itself: Antigen specificity is unknown.

With the Oncomine TCR Beta short-read assay, DNA from cultured CD4+ T cells was sequenced. In TCRdb, the PCR reads were re-called with MiXCR into one record per CDR3 protein. The table records more than 9,500 distinct CDR3 sequences, 35% to 50% of them present only once. This CDR3 has 13 amino acids. The V end was cut by 3 bases, the J end by 2 bases, with 7 bases between. Germline V gene sequence: CDR1 DFQATT, CDR2 SNEGSKA (reference sequence). This rearrangement joins TRBV20-1 to TRBJ1-4; no clear D. Sequencing was performed on cultured CD4+ T cells from blood, taken after SARS-CoV-2 vaccination. The source is a human donor with COVID-19. The CDR3, as DNA: TGCAGTGCTAGGGACCCGACTAATGAAAAACTGTTTTTT. This sequence encodes CSARDPTNEKLFF.